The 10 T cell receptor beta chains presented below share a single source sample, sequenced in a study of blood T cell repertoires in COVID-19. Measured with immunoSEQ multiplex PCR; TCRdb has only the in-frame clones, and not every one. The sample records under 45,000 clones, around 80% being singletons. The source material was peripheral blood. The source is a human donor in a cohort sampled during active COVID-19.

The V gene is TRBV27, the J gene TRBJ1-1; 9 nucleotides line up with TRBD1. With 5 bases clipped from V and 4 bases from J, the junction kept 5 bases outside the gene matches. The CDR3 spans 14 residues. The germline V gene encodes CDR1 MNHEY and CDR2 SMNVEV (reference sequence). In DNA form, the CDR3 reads TGTGCCAGCAGTCAACGGACAGGGGCCACTGAAGCTTTCTTT. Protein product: CASSQRTGATEAFF.

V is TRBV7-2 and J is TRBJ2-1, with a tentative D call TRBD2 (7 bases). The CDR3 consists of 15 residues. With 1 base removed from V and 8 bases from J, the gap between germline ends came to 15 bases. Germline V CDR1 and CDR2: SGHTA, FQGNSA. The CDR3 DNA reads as TGTGCCAGCAGCTTAGACGGGCGGGGGCCAGATGAGCAGTTCTTC. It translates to CASSLDGRGPDEQFF.

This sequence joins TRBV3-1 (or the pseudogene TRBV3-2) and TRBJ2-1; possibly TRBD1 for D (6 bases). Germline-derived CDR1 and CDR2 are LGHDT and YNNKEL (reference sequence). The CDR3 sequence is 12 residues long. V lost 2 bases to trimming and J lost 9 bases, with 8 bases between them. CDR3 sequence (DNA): TGTGCCAGCAGCCAAACCAGGGGTGAGCAGTTCTTC. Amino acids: CASSQTRGEQFF.

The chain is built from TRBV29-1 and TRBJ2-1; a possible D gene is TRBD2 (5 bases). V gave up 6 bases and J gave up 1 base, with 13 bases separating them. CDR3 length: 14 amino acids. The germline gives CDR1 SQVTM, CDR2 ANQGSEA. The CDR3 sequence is CSVRNTGSYNEQFF. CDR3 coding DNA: TGCAGCGTCAGGAACACGGGGTCCTACAATGAGCAGTTCTTC.

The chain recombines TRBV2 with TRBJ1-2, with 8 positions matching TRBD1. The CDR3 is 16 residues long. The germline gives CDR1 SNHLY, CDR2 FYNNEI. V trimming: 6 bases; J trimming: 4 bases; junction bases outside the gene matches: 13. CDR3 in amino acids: CASRGSPGQAFYGYTF. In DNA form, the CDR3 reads TGTGCCAGCAGGGGAAGCCCGGGACAGGCCTTCTATGGCTACACCTTC.

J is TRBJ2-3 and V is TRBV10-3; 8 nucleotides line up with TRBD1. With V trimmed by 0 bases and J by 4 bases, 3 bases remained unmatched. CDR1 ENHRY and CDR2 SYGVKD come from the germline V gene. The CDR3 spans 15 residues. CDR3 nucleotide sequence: TGTGCCATCAGTGAGTCGACAGGGGTAGCAGATACGCAGTATTTT. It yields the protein CAISESTGVADTQYF.

CDR3 protein: CASSQDRGNLNSPLHF. The CDR3 DNA reads TGTGCCAGCAGCCAAGACCGCGGAAATTTGAATTCACCCCTCCACTTT. The chain carries TRBV3-1 (or the pseudogene TRBV3-2) and TRBJ1-6; D is uncertain. The CDR3 loop spans 16 amino acids. V was shortened by 0 bases and J by 7 bases, with 13 bases between the two germline ends. Per germline, CDR1 LGHDT and CDR2 YNNKEL (reference sequence).

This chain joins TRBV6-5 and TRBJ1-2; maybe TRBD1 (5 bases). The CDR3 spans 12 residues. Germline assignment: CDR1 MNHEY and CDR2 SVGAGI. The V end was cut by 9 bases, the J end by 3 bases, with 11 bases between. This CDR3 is CASRGGDYGYTF. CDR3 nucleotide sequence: TGTGCCAGTAGGGGAGGAGACTATGGCTACACCTTC.

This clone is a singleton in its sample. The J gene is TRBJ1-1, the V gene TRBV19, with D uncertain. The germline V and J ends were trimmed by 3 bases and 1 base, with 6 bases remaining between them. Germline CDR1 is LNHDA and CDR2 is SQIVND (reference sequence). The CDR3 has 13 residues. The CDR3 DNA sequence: TGTGCCAGTAGTATGACTCCGAACACTGAAGCTTTCTTT. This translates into CASSMTPNTEAFF.

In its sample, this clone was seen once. CDR3 sequence (DNA): TGTGCCAGTAGTGCGGGACAGGGAGAAGAGACCCAGTACTTC. This encodes CASSAGQGEETQYF. The chain recombines TRBV19 with TRBJ2-5, with TRBD1 matching over 9 bases. Germline V CDR1 and CDR2: LNHDA, SQIVND (reference sequence). The CDR3 has 14 residues. V gave up 5 bases and J gave up 3 bases; unmatched junction bases: 4.